This T cell receptor (beta chain) was sequenced for a study of blood T cell repertoires in COVID-19. The overall study: Sources were T cells, B-cell-depleted T cells, or PBMCs; the material itself was cDNA or gDNA.

V dropped 0 bases and J dropped 6; count of bases not matched to a gene: 8. CDR3 length: 16 amino acids. Germline V CDR1 and CDR2: MNHEY, SMNVEV (reference sequence). Authors' processing steps: Scientists estimated how many nucleated cells there were by amplifying reference gene primers. Profiled with immunoSEQ multiplex PCR; TCRdb holds only in-frame clones, not every one. V and J calls and clone size come straight from that table; D and trimming were deduced from the DNA. Of over 200,000 clones in the sample, over 80% were seen once. Sequencing input: peripheral blood. The chain joins TRBV27 to TRBJ2-1, with 7 bases aligning to TRBD1. The sequence derives from a human donor in a cohort sampled during active COVID-19. The CDR3 nucleotides are TGTGCCAGCAGTTTATCCCGACAGGGATTCCGCAATGAGCAGTTCTTC. Translating it yields CASSLSRQGFRNEQFF.